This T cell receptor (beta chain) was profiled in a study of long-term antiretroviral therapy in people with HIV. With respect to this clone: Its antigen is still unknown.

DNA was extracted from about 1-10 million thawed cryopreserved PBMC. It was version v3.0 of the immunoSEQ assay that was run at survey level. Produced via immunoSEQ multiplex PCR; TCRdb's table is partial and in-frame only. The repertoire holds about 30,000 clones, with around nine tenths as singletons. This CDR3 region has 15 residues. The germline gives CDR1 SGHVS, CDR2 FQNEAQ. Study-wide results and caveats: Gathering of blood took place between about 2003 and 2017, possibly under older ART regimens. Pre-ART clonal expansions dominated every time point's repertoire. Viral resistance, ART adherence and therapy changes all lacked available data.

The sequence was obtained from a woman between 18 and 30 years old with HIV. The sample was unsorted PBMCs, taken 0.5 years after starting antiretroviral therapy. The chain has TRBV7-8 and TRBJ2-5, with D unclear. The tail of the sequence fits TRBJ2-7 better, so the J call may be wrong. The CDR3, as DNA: TGTGCCAGCAGCCCCACCTGGGCCCCCTCCTACGAGCAGTACTTC. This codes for CASSPTWAPSYEQYF.